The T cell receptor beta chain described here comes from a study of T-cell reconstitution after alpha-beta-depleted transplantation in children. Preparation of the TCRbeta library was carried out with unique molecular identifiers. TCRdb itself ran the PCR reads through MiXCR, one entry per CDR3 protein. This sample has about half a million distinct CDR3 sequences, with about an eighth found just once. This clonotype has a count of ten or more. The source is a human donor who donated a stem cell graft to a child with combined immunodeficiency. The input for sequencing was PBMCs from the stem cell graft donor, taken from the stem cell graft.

CDR3 DNA: TGTGCCAGCAGCTTCGGTGGCGGGGGAGGGTGGACCGGGGAGCTGTTTTTT. This sequence encodes CASSFGGGGGWTGELFF. V is TRBV5-5 and J is TRBJ2-2; 7 bases align to TRBD2. Germline V lookup: CDR1 SGHKS, CDR2 YYEKEE (reference sequence). V dropped 2 bases and J dropped 5; count of bases not matched to a gene: 12. This CDR3 contains 17 residues.